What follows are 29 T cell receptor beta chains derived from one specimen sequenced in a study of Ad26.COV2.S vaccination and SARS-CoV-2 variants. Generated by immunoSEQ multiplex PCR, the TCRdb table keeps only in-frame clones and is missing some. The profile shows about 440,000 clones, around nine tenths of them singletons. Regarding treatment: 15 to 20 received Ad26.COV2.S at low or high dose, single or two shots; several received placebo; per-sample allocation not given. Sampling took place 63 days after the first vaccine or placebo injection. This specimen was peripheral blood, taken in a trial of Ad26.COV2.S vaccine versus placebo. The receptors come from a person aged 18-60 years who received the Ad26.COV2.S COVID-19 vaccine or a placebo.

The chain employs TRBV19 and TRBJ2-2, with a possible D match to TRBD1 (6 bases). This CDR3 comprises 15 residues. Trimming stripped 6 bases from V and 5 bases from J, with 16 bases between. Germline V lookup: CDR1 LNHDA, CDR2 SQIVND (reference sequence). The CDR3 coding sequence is TGTGCCAGTAGAACAGCCGGGACACCTACCGGGGAGCTGTTTTTT. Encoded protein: CASRTAGTPTGELFF.

The CDR3 DNA follows: TGTGCCAGCAGTACCCCTAGCGGGAGGGCCGTTAGACCCGAGGATACGCAGTATTTT. Its protein is CASSTPSGRAVRPEDTQYF. The chain couples TRBV28 to TRBJ2-3, with TRBD2 matching 12 bases. CDR3 length equals 19 residues. J gave up 6 bases and V 5 bases, and 18 bases lay outside the gene matches. Looked up from germline, CDR1 is MDHEN and CDR2 is SYDVKM.

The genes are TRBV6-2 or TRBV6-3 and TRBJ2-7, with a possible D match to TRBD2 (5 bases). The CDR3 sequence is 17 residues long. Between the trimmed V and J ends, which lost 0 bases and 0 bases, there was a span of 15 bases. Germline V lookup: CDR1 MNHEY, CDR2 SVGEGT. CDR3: CASSYSNTGTPSYEQYF. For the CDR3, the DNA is TGTGCCAGCAGTTACTCGAATACGGGAACACCCTCCTACGAGCAGTACTTC.

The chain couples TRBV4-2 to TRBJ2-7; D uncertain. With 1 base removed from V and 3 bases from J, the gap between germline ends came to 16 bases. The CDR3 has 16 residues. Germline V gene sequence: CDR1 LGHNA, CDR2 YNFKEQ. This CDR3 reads CASSQVGFWTNYEQYF. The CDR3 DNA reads TGTGCCAGCAGCCAAGTAGGATTTTGGACGAACTACGAGCAGTACTTC.

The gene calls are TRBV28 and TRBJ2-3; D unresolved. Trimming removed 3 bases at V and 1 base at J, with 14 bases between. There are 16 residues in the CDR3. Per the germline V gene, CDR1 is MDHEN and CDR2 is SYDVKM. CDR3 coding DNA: TGTGCCAGCAGTTTTACCGGCGGCCGTCGCACAGATACGCAGTATTTT. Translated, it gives CASSFTGGRRTDTQYF.

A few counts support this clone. The CDR3 bases are TGTGCCAGCAGTCCGCAACGGGGGGCGGGACAGCCCCAGCATTTT. Residues: CASSPQRGAGQPQHF. The chain employs TRBV28 and TRBJ1-5; tentative D call: TRBD1 (6 bases). Looked up from germline, CDR1 is MDHEN and CDR2 is SYDVKM. The CDR3 consists of 15 residues. V was trimmed by 5 bases and J by 7 bases, leaving 18 bases between them.

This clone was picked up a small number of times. In nucleotides, the CDR3 is TGTGCCAGCAGGGTCAGCCGTCAGCCCCAGCATTTT. Translated, it gives CASRVSRQPQHF. This chain joins TRBV28 and TRBJ1-5, with D unresolved. This CDR3 spans 12 amino acids. The V gene lost 6 bases and the J gene lost 6 bases, with 9 bases spanning the gap. Germline assignment: CDR1 MDHEN and CDR2 SYDVKM.

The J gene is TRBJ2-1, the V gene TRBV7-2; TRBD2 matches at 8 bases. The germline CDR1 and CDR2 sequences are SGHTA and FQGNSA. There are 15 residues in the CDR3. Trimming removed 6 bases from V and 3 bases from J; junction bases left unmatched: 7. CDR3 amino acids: CASSPSGTSYNEQFF. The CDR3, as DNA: TGTGCCAGCAGTCCTAGTGGGACTAGCTACAATGAGCAGTTCTTC.

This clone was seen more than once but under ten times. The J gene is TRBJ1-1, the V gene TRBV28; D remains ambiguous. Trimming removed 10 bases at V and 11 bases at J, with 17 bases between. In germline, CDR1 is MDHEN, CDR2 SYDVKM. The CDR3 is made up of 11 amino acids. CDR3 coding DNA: TGTGCCACCACTAAGGCTGGCGATGCTTTCTTT. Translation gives CATTKAGDAFF.

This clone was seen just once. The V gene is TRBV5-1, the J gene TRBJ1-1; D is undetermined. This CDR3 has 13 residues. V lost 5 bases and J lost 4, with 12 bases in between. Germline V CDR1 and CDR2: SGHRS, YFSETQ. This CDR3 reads CASRQGSVTEAFF. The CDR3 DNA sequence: TGCGCCAGCAGACAAGGTTCGGTCACTGAAGCTTTCTTT.

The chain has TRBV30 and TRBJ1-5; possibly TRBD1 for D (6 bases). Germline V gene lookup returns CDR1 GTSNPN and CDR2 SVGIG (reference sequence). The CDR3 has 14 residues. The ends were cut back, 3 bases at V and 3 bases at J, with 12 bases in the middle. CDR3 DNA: TGTGCCTGGAGACAGGACAGTTACAATCAGCCCCAGCATTTT. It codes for CAWRQDSYNQPQHF.

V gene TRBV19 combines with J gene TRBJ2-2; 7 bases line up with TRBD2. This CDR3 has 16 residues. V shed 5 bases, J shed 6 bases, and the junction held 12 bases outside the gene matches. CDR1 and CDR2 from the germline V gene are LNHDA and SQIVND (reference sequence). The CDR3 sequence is CASSPPGRVWAGELFF. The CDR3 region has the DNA TGTGCCAGTAGTCCCCCGGGGAGGGTTTGGGCCGGGGAGCTGTTTTTT.

The CDR3 coding sequence is TGTGCCAGCAGCCCCGAGCCAGCGGGAGGGAACAATGAGCAGTTCTTC. Protein product: CASSPEPAGGNNEQFF. The V call is TRBV2, the J call TRBJ2-1; TRBD2 aligns across 10 bases. The CDR3 is 16 amino acids. Losses at the gene ends were 6 bases for V and 5 bases for J; bases not matched to a gene: 10. Germline V lookup: CDR1 SNHLY, CDR2 FYNNEI.

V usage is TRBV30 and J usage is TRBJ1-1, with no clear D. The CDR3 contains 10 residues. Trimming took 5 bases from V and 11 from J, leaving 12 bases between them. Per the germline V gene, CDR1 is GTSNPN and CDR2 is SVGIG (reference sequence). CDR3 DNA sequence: TGTGCCTGGGGAGCCCTGAGGGCTTTCTTT. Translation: CAWGALRAFF.

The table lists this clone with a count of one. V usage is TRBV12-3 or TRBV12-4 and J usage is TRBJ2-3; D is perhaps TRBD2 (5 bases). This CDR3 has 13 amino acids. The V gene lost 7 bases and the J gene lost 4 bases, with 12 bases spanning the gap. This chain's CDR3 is CASTASGPDTQYF. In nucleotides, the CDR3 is TGTGCCAGCACCGCCAGCGGCCCAGATACGCAGTATTTT.

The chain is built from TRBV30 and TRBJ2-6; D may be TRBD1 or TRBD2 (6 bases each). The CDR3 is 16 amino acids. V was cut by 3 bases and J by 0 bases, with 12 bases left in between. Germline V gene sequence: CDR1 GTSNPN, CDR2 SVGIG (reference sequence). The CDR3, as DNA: TGTGCCTGGAGCCCGACGGGGGCCTCTGGGGCCAACGTCCTGACTTTC. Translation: CAWSPTGASGANVLTF.

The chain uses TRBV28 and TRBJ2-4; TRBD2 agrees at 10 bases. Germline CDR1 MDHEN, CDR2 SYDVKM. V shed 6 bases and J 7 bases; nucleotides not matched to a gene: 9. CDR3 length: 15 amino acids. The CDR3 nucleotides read TGTGCCAGCAGCTCCCCCGGGACTAGCGTTAACATTCAGTACTTC. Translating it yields CASSSPGTSVNIQYF.

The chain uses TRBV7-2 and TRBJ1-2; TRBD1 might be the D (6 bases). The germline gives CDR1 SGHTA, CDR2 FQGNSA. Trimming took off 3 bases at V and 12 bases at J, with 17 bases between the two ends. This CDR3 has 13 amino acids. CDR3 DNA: TGTGCCAGCAGCTTCATGTTCAGGGGATTTGACACCTTC. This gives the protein CASSFMFRGFDTF.

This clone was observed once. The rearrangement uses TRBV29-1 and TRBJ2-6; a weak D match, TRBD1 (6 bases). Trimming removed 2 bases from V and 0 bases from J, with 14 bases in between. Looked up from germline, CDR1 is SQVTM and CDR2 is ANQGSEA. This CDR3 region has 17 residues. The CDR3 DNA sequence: TGCAGCGTTGAATCGGGACAACCAAGCTCTGGGGCCAACGTCCTGACTTTC. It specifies CSVESGQPSSGANVLTF.

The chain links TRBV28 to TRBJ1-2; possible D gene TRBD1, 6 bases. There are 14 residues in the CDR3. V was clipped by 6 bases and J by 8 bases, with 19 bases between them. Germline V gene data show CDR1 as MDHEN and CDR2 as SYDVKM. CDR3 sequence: CASRKRPTGQGYTF. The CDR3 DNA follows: TGTGCCAGCAGGAAAAGACCCACAGGGCAGGGCTACACCTTC.

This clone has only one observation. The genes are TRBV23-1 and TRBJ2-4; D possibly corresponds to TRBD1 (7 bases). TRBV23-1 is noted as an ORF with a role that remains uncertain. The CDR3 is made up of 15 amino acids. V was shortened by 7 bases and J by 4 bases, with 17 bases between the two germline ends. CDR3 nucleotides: TGCGCCAGCACCCCCAGGGGGGTGAGAAAAAACATTCAGTACTTC. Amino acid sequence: CASTPRGVRKNIQYF.

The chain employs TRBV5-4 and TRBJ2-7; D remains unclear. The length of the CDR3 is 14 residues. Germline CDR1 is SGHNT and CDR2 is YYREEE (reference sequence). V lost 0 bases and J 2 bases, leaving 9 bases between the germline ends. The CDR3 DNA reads TGTGCCAGCAGCTTGGCCGGACGAGCCTACGAGCAGTACTTC. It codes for CASSLAGRAYEQYF.

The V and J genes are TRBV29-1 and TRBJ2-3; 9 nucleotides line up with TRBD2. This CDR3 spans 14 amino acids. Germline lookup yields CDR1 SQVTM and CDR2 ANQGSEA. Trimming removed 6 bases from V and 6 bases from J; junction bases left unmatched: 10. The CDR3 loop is CSVRSSGIGDTQYF. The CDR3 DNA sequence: TGCAGCGTAAGGTCTAGCGGGATTGGGGATACGCAGTATTTT.

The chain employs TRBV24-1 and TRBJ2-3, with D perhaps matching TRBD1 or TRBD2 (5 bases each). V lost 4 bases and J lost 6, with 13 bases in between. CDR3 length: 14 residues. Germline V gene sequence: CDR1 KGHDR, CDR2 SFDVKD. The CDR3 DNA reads TGTGCCACCAGTGAGACGAGGGGTCGGGATACGCAGTATTTT. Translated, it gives CATSETRGRDTQYF.

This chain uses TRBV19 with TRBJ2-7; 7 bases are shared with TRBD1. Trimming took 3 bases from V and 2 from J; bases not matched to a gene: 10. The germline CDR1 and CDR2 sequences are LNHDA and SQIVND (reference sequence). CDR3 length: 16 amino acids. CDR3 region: CASSIARTGATYEQYF. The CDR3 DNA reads TGTGCCAGTAGTATCGCCAGGACAGGCGCGACCTACGAGCAGTACTTC.

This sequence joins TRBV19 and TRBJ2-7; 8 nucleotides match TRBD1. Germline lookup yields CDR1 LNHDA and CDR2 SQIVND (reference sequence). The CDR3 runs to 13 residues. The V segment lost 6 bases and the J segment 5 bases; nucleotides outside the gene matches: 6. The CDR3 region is CASRNRGENEQYF. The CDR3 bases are TGTGCCAGTAGGAACAGGGGGGAGAACGAGCAGTACTTC.

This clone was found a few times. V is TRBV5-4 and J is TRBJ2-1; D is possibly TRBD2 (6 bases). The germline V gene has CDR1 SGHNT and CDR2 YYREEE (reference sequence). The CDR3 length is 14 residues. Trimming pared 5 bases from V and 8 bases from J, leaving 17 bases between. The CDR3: CASRLSGFTDEQFF. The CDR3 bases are TGTGCCAGCAGGCTGAGCGGGTTCACGGATGAGCAGTTCTTC.

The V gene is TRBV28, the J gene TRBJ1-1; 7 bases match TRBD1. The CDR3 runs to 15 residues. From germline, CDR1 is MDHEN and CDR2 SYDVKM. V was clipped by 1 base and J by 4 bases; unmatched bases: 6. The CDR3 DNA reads TGTGCCAGCAGTTTATCTCCAGGGGGTGTCACTGAAGCTTTCTTT. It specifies CASSLSPGGVTEAFF.

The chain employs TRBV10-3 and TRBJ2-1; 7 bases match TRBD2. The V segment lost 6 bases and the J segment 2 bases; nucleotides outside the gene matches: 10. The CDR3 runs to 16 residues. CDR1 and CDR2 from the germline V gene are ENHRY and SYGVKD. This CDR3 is CAISGTPGLAYNEQFF. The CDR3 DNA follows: TGTGCCATCAGCGGGACCCCCGGACTAGCCTACAATGAGCAGTTCTTC.